This T cell receptor beta chain was found in a study of PD-1 blockade in classical Hodgkin lymphoma. The study, taken as a whole, reports: Complete responders' baseline diversity resembled that of newly diagnosed patients. Underlying causes for the observed repertoire differences were not defined, possibly disease activity or prior therapy.

Details on this clone: The antigen remains undetermined.

The repertoire was sequenced with immunoSEQ multiplex PCR; TCRdb's copy has only in-frame clones and lacks some. Here the sample spans some 46,000 clones, around three quarters being singletons. All trial patients relapsed after autologous stem cell transplantation. The sequenced sample was peripheral blood mononuclear cells (PBMCs), obtained before the second cycle of nivolumab. The TCR originated in a human donor with classical Hodgkin lymphoma.

The CDR3 here is CASSLGPSYGYTF. In DNA, the CDR3 is TGTGCCAGCAGCTTAGGACCGAGCTATGGCTACACCTTC. The chain has TRBV7-3 and TRBJ1-2; D is unclear. This CDR3 has 13 residues. The germline CDR1 and CDR2 sequences are SGHTA and FQGTGA. Trimming shortened V by 2 bases and J by 4 bases, and 8 bases separated the two germline ends.